Shown below are 28 T cell receptor beta chains from a single sample sequenced in a study of response to subunit inactivated influenza vaccine. In TCRdb, the RT-PCR reads were re-called with MiXCR into one record per CDR3 protein. The data contain over 400,000 distinct CDR3 sequences, approximately 13% of them singletons. Sequencing used PBMCs from blood, obtained roughly 6 weeks after vaccination. The receptors derive from a man aged 50-60 years who received an inactivated influenza vaccine.

J is TRBJ1-3 and V is TRBV7-9; no reliable D call. The length of the CDR3 is 12 residues. Germline CDR1 reads SEHNR; CDR2 reads FQNEAQ (reference sequence). The V gene lost 8 bases and the J gene lost 4 bases, with 9 bases spanning the gap. CDR3 sequence: CASAVEGNTIYF. The CDR3 DNA sequence: TGTGCCAGCGCAGTGGAAGGAAACACCATATATTTT.

This clonotype has only a few counts. The chain has TRBV29-1 and TRBJ2-5; 7 bases agree with TRBD1. The CDR3 consists of 14 residues. Looked up from germline, CDR1 is SQVTM and CDR2 is ANQGSEA. After removal of 6 bases from V and 1 base from J, the junction contained 8 bases not matched to a gene. The CDR3, as DNA: TGCAGCGTGACGAACAGGGGTTCCCAAGAGACCCAGTACTTC. It specifies CSVTNRGSQETQYF. Variable domain in full (rest from reference TRBV29-1 and TRBJ2-5): SAVISQKPSRDICQRGTSLTIQCQVDSQVTMMFWYRQQPGQSLTLIATANQGSEATYESGFVIDKFPISRPNLTFSTLTVSNMSPEDSSIYLCSVTNRGSQETQYFGPGTRLLVL.

This clonotype showed up many times. This rearrangement joins TRBV7-6 to TRBJ2-1, with 9 bases matching TRBD1. Germline CDR1 is SGHVS and CDR2 is FNYEAQ. There are 15 residues in the CDR3. V lost 5 bases and J lost 5; bases outside the gene matches: 7. The CDR3 sequence is CASSPRDRANNEQFF. The CDR3 nucleotides read TGTGCCAGCAGCCCTCGGGACAGGGCGAACAATGAGCAGTTCTTC.

The chain couples TRBV29-1 to TRBJ2-1; possibly TRBD1 for D (6 bases). Germline V CDR1 and CDR2: SQVTM, ANQGSEA. The CDR3 sequence is 15 residues long. The V and J ends lost 7 bases and 0 bases respectively, with 16 bases between them. The CDR3 region is CSAQGFGGSYNEQFF. DNA of the CDR3: TGCAGCGCCCAGGGGTTTGGGGGCTCCTACAATGAGCAGTTCTTC.

This clonotype has a handful of counts. The V call is TRBV20-1, the J call TRBJ1-1; D not certain. The V end lost 3 bases, the J end lost 4 bases, and 12 bases lay between the germline ends. CDR1 is DFQATT, CDR2 SNEGSKA, per germline (reference sequence). CDR3 length: 13 amino acids. For the CDR3, the DNA is TGCAGTGCTAGGTCCGGCTCGAGCACTGAAGCTTTCTTT. Residues: CSARSGSSTEAFF.

The CDR3 DNA reads TGCGCCAGCAGCCCCGACTGGATCACCGGGGAGCTGTTTTTT. The encoded protein is CASSPDWITGELFF. The gene calls are TRBV4-3 and TRBJ2-2; D not resolved. This CDR3 comprises 14 residues. Germline CDR1 LGHNA, CDR2 YSLEER. V was cut by 4 bases and J by 4 bases, with 10 bases left in between.

This clonotype was seen only a few times. This chain links TRBV7-2 with TRBJ2-5; 9 bases agree with TRBD2. Germline V gives CDR1 SGHTA, CDR2 FQGNSA. This CDR3 region has 14 residues. V lost 5 bases and J lost 2; bases outside the gene matches: 3. This chain's CDR3 is CASSRGGAQETQYF. CDR3 bases: TGTGCCAGCAGCCGCGGGGGGGCTCAAGAGACCCAGTACTTC.

This clonotype was observed a handful of times. The genes are TRBV6-5 and TRBJ2-7, with 8 bases lining up with TRBD2. Germline assignment: CDR1 MNHEY and CDR2 SVGAGI. J gave up 2 bases and V 2 bases, and 5 bases lay outside the gene matches. The CDR3 runs 15 residues. The CDR3 region has the DNA TGTGCCAGCAGTTACCCTATCGGGAGGGCCTACGAGCAGTACTTC. Protein: CASSYPIGRAYEQYF.

The chain links TRBV2 to TRBJ1-4; tentatively, D is TRBD1 (6 bases). In germline, CDR1 is SNHLY, CDR2 FYNNEI. This CDR3 is 15 amino acids long. The V end lost 7 bases, the J end lost 7 bases, and 19 bases lay between the germline ends. In DNA form, the CDR3 reads TGTGCCAGCATTTCCGCCAGGGGAGGACGTGAAAAACTGTTTTTT. This gives the protein CASISARGGREKLFF.

This rearrangement joins TRBV12-3 or TRBV12-4 to TRBJ2-1; D ambiguous. V was clipped by 7 bases and J by 10 bases, with 11 bases between them. The CDR3 is 11 amino acids. CDR3 coding DNA: TGTGCCAGCACTTGGGCAGGAGAGCAGTTCTTC. Amino acid sequence: CASTWAGEQFF.

The chain is built from TRBV4-3 and TRBJ1-4; 9 bases line up with TRBD1. The CDR3 has 17 amino acids. Unmatched junction bases numbered 6, after V lost 1 base and J lost 3 bases. Per germline, CDR1 LGHNA and CDR2 YSLEER. The CDR3 reads CASSQAIGTGPNEKLFF. The DNA for the CDR3 is TGCGCCAGCAGCCAAGCCATAGGGACAGGGCCTAATGAAAAACTGTTTTTT.

There are many counts of this clonotype. This chain connects TRBV5-1 to TRBJ2-7; D may be TRBD1 (6 bases). CDR3 length: 14 amino acids. Trimming removed 0 bases at V and 2 bases at J, with 9 bases between. Looked up from germline, CDR1 is SGHRS and CDR2 is YFSETQ. The CDR3 coding sequence is TGCGCCAGCAGCTTGGAACAGGGTCCCTACGAGCAGTACTTC. This translates into CASSLEQGPYEQYF.

The chain uses TRBV12-3 or TRBV12-4 and TRBJ2-1; D may be TRBD1 (6 bases). CDR3 length: 15 amino acids. Deletions cut 5 bases from V and 4 bases from J, with 15 bases between. CDR3: CASSSLWGQYNEQFF. CDR3 nucleotide sequence: TGTGCCAGCAGTAGCCTCTGGGGGCAATACAATGAGCAGTTCTTC.

This clonotype was recorded at least ten times. This chain joins TRBV29-1 and TRBJ2-7; the match to TRBD1 covers 10 bases. J gave up 7 bases and V 4 bases, and 10 bases lay outside the gene matches. CDR3 size: 14 residues. CDR1 and CDR2 from the germline V gene are SQVTM and ANQGSEA. CDR3 residues: CSVGYGTGAWEQYF. The CDR3 nucleotides read TGCAGCGTTGGGTACGGGACAGGGGCTTGGGAGCAGTACTTC.

The chain has TRBV4-3 and TRBJ2-2; D not certain. V lost 0 bases and J lost 1, with 9 bases in between. The CDR3 has 16 amino acids. CDR1 is LGHNA, CDR2 YSLEER, per germline. The chain's CDR3 is CASSQDLAGNTGELFF. DNA for the CDR3: TGCGCCAGCAGCCAAGACTTGGCAGGGAACACCGGGGAGCTGTTTTTT.

This clonotype has just a few counts. The chain is built from TRBV7-2 and TRBJ2-5; weak D call: TRBD1 (6 bases). Deletions cut 5 bases from V and 1 base from J, with 11 bases between. Germline V gene data show CDR1 as SGHTA and CDR2 as FQGNSA. This CDR3 is 14 amino acids long. In DNA form, the CDR3 reads TGTGCCAGCAGCGTCCAGGGGACCCAAGAGACCCAGTACTTC. Residues: CASSVQGTQETQYF.

This chain connects TRBV3-1 to TRBJ2-3; 10 positions agree with TRBD2. The V gene's germline CDR1 is LGHDT and CDR2 YNNKEL (reference sequence). The CDR3 sequence is 17 residues long. V was pared by 0 bases and J by 2 bases, with 5 bases of the junction left unmatched. The CDR3 spells CASSQDLLAGVTDTQYF. DNA for the CDR3: TGTGCCAGCAGCCAAGATCTGCTAGCGGGGGTCACAGATACGCAGTATTTT.

This clonotype was detected many times. This sequence joins TRBV12-3 or TRBV12-4 and TRBJ2-7; D not certain. V was trimmed by 3 bases and J by 5 bases, leaving 14 bases between them. The CDR3 is 14 residues long. CDR3 amino acids: CASSFGIRSDEQYF. As DNA, the CDR3 is TGTGCCAGCAGTTTCGGTATTCGGTCAGACGAGCAGTACTTC.

The rearrangement links TRBV27 to TRBJ2-1, with 9 bases matching TRBD2. The germline CDR1 and CDR2 sequences are MNHEY and SMNVEV (reference sequence). The trim removed 7 bases at V and 4 bases at J, leaving 2 bases unmatched. This CDR3 is built from 13 residues. Here the CDR3 reads CASTLAGYNEQFF. The CDR3 region has the DNA TGTGCCAGCACCCTAGCGGGGTACAATGAGCAGTTCTTC.

This clonotype was seen at least ten times. This chain joins TRBV5-1 and TRBJ2-1; 15 bases are a match to TRBD2. CDR1 and CDR2 (germline): SGHRS, YFSETQ. This CDR3 comprises 18 residues. The J segment lost 4 bases and the V segment lost 4 bases, leaving 9 bases of the junction unmatched. CDR3 in amino acids: CASSGRTSGRASYNEQFF. In DNA form, the CDR3 reads TGCGCCAGCAGCGGACGGACTAGCGGGAGGGCCTCGTACAATGAGCAGTTCTTC.

The chain carries TRBV7-9 and TRBJ1-2; 7 bases line up with TRBD1. The CDR3 extends over 14 amino acids. Germline loops: CDR1 SEHNR, CDR2 FQNEAQ (reference sequence). Trimming removed 5 bases from V and 4 bases from J; junction bases left unmatched: 7. The CDR3 sequence is CASSLTGEGYGYTF. The CDR3 DNA reads as TGTGCCAGCAGCCTCACAGGGGAGGGCTATGGCTACACCTTC.

This clonotype occurred many times. The J gene is TRBJ2-1, the V gene TRBV7-2; D possibly corresponds to TRBD2 (6 bases). V was shortened by 4 bases and J by 10 bases, with 17 bases between the two germline ends. Germline assignment: CDR1 SGHTA and CDR2 FQGNSA. The length of the CDR3 is 14 residues. This CDR3 is CASSSRVVREEQFF. CDR3 coding DNA: TGTGCCAGCAGCTCGAGGGTGGTACGGGAGGAGCAGTTCTTC.

J is TRBJ2-1 and V is TRBV9, with D hard to call. Per germline, CDR1 SGDLS and CDR2 YYNGEE. The CDR3 length is 15 residues. Trimming shortened V by 0 bases and J by 7 bases, and 14 bases separated the two germline ends. For the CDR3, the DNA is TGTGCCAGCAGCGTAGGTCCAGCCACTCAGAATGAGCAGTTCTTC. As protein: CASSVGPATQNEQFF.

In nucleotides, the CDR3 is TGTGCCAGCAGCTTCGACAGTGATACCTACAATGAGCAGTTCTTC. Translating gives CASSFDSDTYNEQFF. The chain carries TRBV7-8 and TRBJ2-1, with TRBD1 as a possible D gene (5 bases). Trimming removed 3 bases at V and 2 bases at J, with 11 bases between. The V gene's germline CDR1 is SGHVS and CDR2 FQNEAQ. The CDR3 runs to 15 residues.

In its sample, this clonotype was seen once. This sequence joins TRBV7-2 and TRBJ2-1, with a tentative D call TRBD2 (5 bases). CDR3 size: 16 residues. V was clipped by 5 bases and J by 0 bases, with 14 bases between them. Per the germline V gene, CDR1 is SGHTA and CDR2 is FQGNSA. The CDR3 is CASSRGGVRSYNEQFF. The DNA for the CDR3 is TGTGCCAGCAGCCGGGGTGGGGTACGCTCCTACAATGAGCAGTTCTTC.

CDR3 sequence: CAISRTGTEPQHF. The CDR3 DNA is TGTGCCATCAGCCGGACAGGGACGGAGCCCCAGCATTTT. This chain joins TRBV10-3 and TRBJ1-5; TRBD1 matches 8 bases. Germline values: CDR1 ENHRY, CDR2 SYGVKD. This CDR3 is 13 amino acids long. J gave up 8 bases and V 6 bases, and 6 bases lay outside the gene matches.

This clonotype was seen a few times. The chain has TRBV11-2 and TRBJ2-5; possible D gene TRBD2, 6 bases. Per germline, CDR1 SGHAT and CDR2 FQNNGV. V was shortened by 1 base and J by 5 bases, with 11 bases between the two germline ends. CDR3 length equals 14 residues. CDR3: CASSLGLGVETQYF. The CDR3 region has the DNA TGTGCCAGCAGCTTAGGACTAGGAGTGGAGACCCAGTACTTC. Supplemented by reference TRBV11-2 and TRBJ2-5, the full variable domain reads EAGVAQSPRYKIIEKRQSVAFWCNPISGHATLYWYQQILGQGPKLLIQFQNNGVVDDSQLPKDRFSAERLKGVDSTLKIQPAKLEDSAVYLCASSLGLGVETQYFGPGTRLLVL.

This chain joins TRBV20-1 and TRBJ2-1; tentatively, D is TRBD1 (7 bases). The V and J ends lost 1 base and 7 bases respectively, with 14 bases between them. This CDR3 is 14 amino acids long. Germline CDR1 and CDR2: DFQATT and SNEGSKA (reference sequence). The CDR3 sequence is CSARGDWGQNEQFF. In DNA, the CDR3 is TGCAGTGCTAGAGGGGACTGGGGACAGAATGAGCAGTTCTTC.